This T cell receptor (beta chain) was sequenced for a study of control samples from healthy donors and cancer patients. Sequencing was performed with immunoSEQ multiplex PCR; in TCRdb, only in-frame clones are kept and a portion is missing. The data show approximately 150,000 clones, approximately 86% seen once. Trimming removed 5 bases from V and 7 bases from J, with 14 bases in between. In germline, CDR1 is LNHDA, CDR2 SQIVND (reference sequence). The CDR3 is 14 amino acids. The TCR was taken from a man between 18 and 29 years old in good health. V and J are TRBV19 and TRBJ2-2; D possibly corresponds to TRBD2 (6 bases). Input material: blood. The CDR3 coding sequence is TGTGCCAGTAGTTGGAGGACCGGGGGCGGGGAGCTGTTTTTT. It yields the protein CASSWRTGGGELFF.